The T cell receptor (beta chain) under discussion was sequenced for a study of T cell responses to AZD1222 COVID-19 vaccine (dated by TCRdb to the early 2020s). Regarding the research as a whole: AZD1222 recipients with second doses at about 4 weeks or about 12 weeks were pooled, because spike-specific TCR depth and breadth did not differ between schedules. A total of approximately 240 trial participants underwent TCR sequencing, of whom about 210 received two doses of AZD1222 and about 25 received two doses of the MenACWY control vaccine. Enrollment into the trials was organized by age into subgroups of 18-55, 56-69 and 70-plus years, and those subgroups contained about 160, 30 and 59 TCR-sequenced participants, respectively. What the authors observed across the whole study: Reportedly, almost half of the unique spike-specific TCRs recognized epitopes lying outside the regions that are mutated in the B.1.351 and B.1.1.7 variants. CD4 TCRs associated with the vaccine covered the entire spike protein, and the dominant responses were in regions 160-218 and 743-854. Conclusions about previously exposed vaccinees are limited, since just a handful of AZD1222 recipients were seropositive for SARS-CoV-2 at baseline. Because no day 14 peak-response samples were available, repertoires were characterized only after the peak T cell response. In the small 56-69-year group, the increase in depth fell short of significance, most likely because of low power. After two AZD1222 doses, spike-specific TCR breadth and depth were significantly higher than at day 0 and than in MenACWY recipients. Participants were mostly white British, with more females than males. The authors suggested clonal diversity may have been underestimated.

From the cysteine through the phenylalanine, the CDR3 covers 13 amino acids. Here the CDR3 DNA is all that survives: 39 bases in frame from base 1. The germline V gene supplies CDR1 MNHEY and CDR2 SVGEGT. Clipping removes 6 bases from V and 6 bases from J, with 5 as the unmatched junction base count. To note about this clone: The antigen it recognizes is unknown. No qualities accompany the bases; no much larger clone lies one base away.

The CDR3 regions of human TCRbeta chains were analyzed by immunosequencing. Per the authors' processing: Repertoire TCRs were checked for matches against a reference library of SARS-CoV-2-specific TCRs that had been generated using the MIRA antigen-specificity platform. Breadth meant the fraction of unique TCRs that were SARS-CoV-2-associated, whereas depth meant the fraction of total T cells that were SARS-CoV-2-associated. Using the MIRA data, each spike-specific TCR was assigned both to the spike region to which the TCR was reactive and to a CD4 or CD8 class. Log10-transformed breadth and depth values were compared by one-way ANOVA with Sidak's multiple comparisons tests. TCRdb re-hosts the immuneACCESS table, in-frame sequences only. Its copies lack some clones; in the studies checked, an unresolved V gene accounts for under half of them, and the cause for the rest is not known. That table furnishes V, J and clone size, whereas the DNA furnished D and trimming. Counted in this sample were fewer than 85,000 clones; 75% to 90% of them appeared once. Together, the top ten hold about 28% of the sample.

Reading the label with the study, this specimen's time point is: baseline before first vaccination. Samples from vaccinated people were obtained from the UK trials COV001 and COV002, which included a single-blind randomized controlled phase 2/3 trial of AZD1222 (ChAdOx1 nCoV-19) in healthy adults. Trial participant PBMC samples were collected at day 0 and day 28 after the second dose for TCRbeta chain sequencing. Sequenced material: peripheral blood, taken on day 0 of AZD1222 vaccination. This TCR was sampled from an adult in good health. This receptor chain uses TRBV6-2 or TRBV6-3 and TRBJ2-3, with 8 bases in between that match TRBD1. The bases read TGTGCCAGCAGCCAGGACAGGGTGGATACGCAGTATTTT. The encoded protein is CASSQDRVDTQYF.